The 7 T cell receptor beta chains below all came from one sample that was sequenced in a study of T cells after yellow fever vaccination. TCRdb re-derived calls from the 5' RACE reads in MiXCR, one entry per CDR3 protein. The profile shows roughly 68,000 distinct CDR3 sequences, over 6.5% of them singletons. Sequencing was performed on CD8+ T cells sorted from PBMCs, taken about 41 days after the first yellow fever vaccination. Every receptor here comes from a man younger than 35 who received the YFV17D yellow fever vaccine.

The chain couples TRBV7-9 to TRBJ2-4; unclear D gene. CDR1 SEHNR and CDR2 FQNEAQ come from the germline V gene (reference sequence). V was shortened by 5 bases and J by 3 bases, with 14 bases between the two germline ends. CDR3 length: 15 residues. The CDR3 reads CASSHSEGLKNIQYF. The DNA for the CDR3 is TGTGCCAGCAGCCATAGTGAAGGGCTCAAAAACATTCAGTACTTC.

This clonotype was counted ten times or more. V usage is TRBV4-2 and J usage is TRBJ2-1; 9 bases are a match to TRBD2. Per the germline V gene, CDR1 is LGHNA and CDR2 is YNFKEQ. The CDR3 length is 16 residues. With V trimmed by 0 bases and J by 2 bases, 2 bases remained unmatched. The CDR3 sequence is CASSQDGGGAYNEQFF. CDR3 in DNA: TGTGCCAGCAGCCAAGACGGCGGGGGGGCCTACAATGAGCAGTTCTTC.

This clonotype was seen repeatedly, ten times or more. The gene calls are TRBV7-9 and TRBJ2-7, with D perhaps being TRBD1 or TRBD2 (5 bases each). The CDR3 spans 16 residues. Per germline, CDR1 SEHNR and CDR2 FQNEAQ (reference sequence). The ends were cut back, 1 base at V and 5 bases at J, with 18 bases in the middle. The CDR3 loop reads CASSLGTTGAGDEQYF. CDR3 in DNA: TGTGCCAGCAGCTTAGGAACGACCGGGGCGGGCGACGAGCAGTACTTC.

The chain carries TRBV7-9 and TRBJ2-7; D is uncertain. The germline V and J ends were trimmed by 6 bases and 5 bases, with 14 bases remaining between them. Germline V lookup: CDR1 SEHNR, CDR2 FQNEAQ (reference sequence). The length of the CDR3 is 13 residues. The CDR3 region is CASSTPLVNEQYF. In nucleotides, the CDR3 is TGTGCCAGCAGTACTCCTTTAGTTAACGAGCAGTACTTC.

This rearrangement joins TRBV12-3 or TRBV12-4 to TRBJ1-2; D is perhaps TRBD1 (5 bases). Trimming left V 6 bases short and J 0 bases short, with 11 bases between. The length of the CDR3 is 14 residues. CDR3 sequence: CASRGRNTNYGYTF. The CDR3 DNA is TGTGCCAGCAGGGGACGGAATACTAACTATGGCTACACCTTC.

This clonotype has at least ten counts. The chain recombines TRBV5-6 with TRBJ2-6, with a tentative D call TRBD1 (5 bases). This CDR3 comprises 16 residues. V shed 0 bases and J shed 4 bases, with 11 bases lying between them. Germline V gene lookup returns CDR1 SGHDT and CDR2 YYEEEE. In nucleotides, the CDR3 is TGTGCCAGCAGCTTGGAAGGGGCGCTCGGGGCCAACGTCCTGACTTTC. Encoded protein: CASSLEGALGANVLTF.

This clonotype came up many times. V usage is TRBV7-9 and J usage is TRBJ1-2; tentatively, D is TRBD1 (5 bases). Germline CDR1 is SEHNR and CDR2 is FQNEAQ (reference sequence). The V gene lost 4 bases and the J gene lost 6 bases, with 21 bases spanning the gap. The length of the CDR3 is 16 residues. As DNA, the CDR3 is TGTGCCAGCAGCTCTCCGGGACCGAGAGTTTTCCATGGCTACACCTTC. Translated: CASSSPGPRVFHGYTF.